This T cell receptor (beta chain) appears in the sequencing data of a study of blood T cell repertoires in COVID-19. As for the study in general: In each case, the material was cDNA or gDNA derived from T cells, B-cell-depleted T cells, or PBMCs.

Source study methods: Reference gene primer amplification gave estimated nucleated cell counts. The table came from immunoSEQ multiplex PCR; TCRdb's copy has only in-frame clones and leaves some out. V, J and clone size are those of that table, while D and trimming were read from the DNA. The table includes more than 150,000 clones, 60% to 80% detected once. This CDR3 has 14 residues. V shed 5 bases and J shed 5 bases, with 15 bases lying between them. Per the germline V gene, CDR1 is SGHVS and CDR2 is FQNEAQ. What was sequenced was peripheral blood. This TCR came from a man in his sixties with active or convalescent COVID-19. The chain combines TRBV7-8 with TRBJ1-2; D unresolved. CDR3 in DNA: TGTGCCAGCAGCCCCCGGGGAGGGTGGTATGGCTACACCTTC. Amino acid sequence: CASSPRGGWYGYTF. Variable domain in full (rest from reference TRBV7-8 and TRBJ1-2): GAGVSQSPRYKVAKRGQDVALRCDPISGHVSLFWYQQALGQGPEFLTYFQNEAQLDKSGLPSDRFFAERPEGSVSTLKIQRTQQEDSAVYLCASSPRGGWYGYTFGSGTRLTVV.